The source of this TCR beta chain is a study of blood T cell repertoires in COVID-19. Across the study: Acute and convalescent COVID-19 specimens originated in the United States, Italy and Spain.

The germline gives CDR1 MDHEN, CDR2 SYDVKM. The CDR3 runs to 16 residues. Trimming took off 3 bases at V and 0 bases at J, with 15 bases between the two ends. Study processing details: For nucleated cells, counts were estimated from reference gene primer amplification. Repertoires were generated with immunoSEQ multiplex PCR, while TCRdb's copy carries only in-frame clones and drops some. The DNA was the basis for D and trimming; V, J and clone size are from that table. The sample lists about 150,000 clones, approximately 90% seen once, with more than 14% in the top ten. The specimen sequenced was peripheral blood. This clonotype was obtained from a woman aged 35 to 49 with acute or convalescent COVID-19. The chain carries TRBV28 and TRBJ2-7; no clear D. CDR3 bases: TGTGCCAGCAGTTTCCCGGCAGGCCCAAGCTCCTACGAGCAGTACTTC. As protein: CASSFPAGPSSYEQYF.